This record covers a single T cell receptor (beta chain). Antigen: not known. TCRdb ran MiXCR on the RACE reads and lists one entry per CDR3 protein. Counted here are tens of thousands of distinct CDR3 sequences, 9.5% to 12% occurring once; the ten biggest clones make up 4% to 5.5%. The record originates from a study of human T cells and chemical hapten exposure. Study-level background: The patients, most of them female, presented with alopecia areata, totalis or universalis. Points from the study as a whole: Against controls, expanded TCRs gave rise to significantly more large CDR3 similarity clusters.

Time point noted: patch test 1, 2 weeks after DPC sensitization. Treatment of the sample: therapeutic diphenylcyclopropenone sensitization with weekly scalp DPC. Germline V lookup: CDR1 DFQATT, CDR2 SNEGSKA (reference sequence). The CDR3 runs 14 residues. With V trimmed by 3 bases and J by 7 bases, 8 bases remained unmatched. This chain uses TRBV20-1 with TRBJ2-7; 11 nucleotides match TRBD2. The receptor was derived from a woman in her forties or fifties with alopecia areata. Some clones in this sample may be carry-over from other donors' samples. The sequenced sample was whole blood, obtained in connection with sensitization to the hapten diphenylcyclopropenone (DPC). The CDR3 protein is CSARKSGLAVEQYF. CDR3 bases: TGCAGTGCTAGGAAGTCGGGACTAGCGGTTGAGCAGTACTTC.